This T cell receptor beta chain was recorded in a study of blood T cell repertoires in COVID-19. Study as a whole: PBMCs, B-cell-depleted T cells, or T cells provided the cDNA or gDNA that made up the material.

The CDR3 has 16 amino acids. Germline-derived CDR1 and CDR2 are SGHRS and YFSETQ. V was clipped by 3 bases and J by 8 bases; unmatched bases: 9. This table comes from immunoSEQ multiplex PCR, and its TCRdb copy is limited to in-frame clones, with some not included. The sample has 100,000 to 150,000 clones, 70% to 90% seen once. The specimen sequenced was peripheral blood. This chain connects TRBV5-1 to TRBJ2-1; 12 bases match TRBD2. The sequence was collected from a woman of 80 years or more with acute or convalescent COVID-19. CDR3 in amino acids: CASSSGSSGRADEQFF. The CDR3 DNA sequence: TGCGCCAGCAGCTCCGGTTCTAGCGGGAGGGCCGATGAGCAGTTCTTC.